This entry lists 3 T cell receptor beta chains sequenced from one sample in a study of shared clonotypes between healthy human individuals. Sequencing used immunoSEQ multiplex PCR; TCRdb keeps in-frame clones, though not all of them. The data show approximately 1.4 million clones, approximately 98% seen once. The specimen was naive CD4+ T cells sorted from blood. Regarding subset: CD45RA+ positively selected. Receptors were obtained from a man aged 25 to 40 in good health.

This clone showed up just once. The J gene is TRBJ2-4, the V gene TRBV5-5, with D unresolved. V lost 1 base and J lost 9, with 14 bases in between. CDR1 and CDR2 (germline): SGHKS, YYEKEE (reference sequence). The CDR3 spans 14 residues. DNA of the CDR3: TGTGCCAGCAGCTTGTATCCGGGTTCTAGCATTCAGTACTTC. This codes for CASSLYPGSSIQYF. Supplemented by reference TRBV5-5 and TRBJ2-4, the full variable domain reads DAGVTQSPTHLIKTRGQQVTLRCSPISGHKSVSWYQQVLGQGPQFIFQYYEKEERGRGNFPDRFSARQFPNYSSELNVNALLLGDSALYLCASSLYPGSSIQYFGAGTRLSVL.

J is TRBJ2-2 and V is TRBV11-3; the match to TRBD1 covers 7 bases. The CDR3 sequence is 14 residues long. Germline V gives CDR1 SGHNT, CDR2 YENEEA. The trim removed 7 bases at V and 0 bases at J, leaving 2 bases unmatched. The CDR3 nucleotides read TGTGCCAGCACCCAGGGGGCGAACACCGGGGAGCTGTTTTTT. Its protein is CASTQGANTGELFF.

CDR3 DNA sequence: TGTGCCAGCAGCTTAGCGCAGGCCCAGCCCCAGCATTTT. Protein sequence: CASSLAQAQPQHF. The V and J genes are TRBV7-6 and TRBJ1-5; D is ambiguous. In germline, CDR1 is SGHVS, CDR2 FNYEAQ. The V and J ends lost 0 bases and 7 bases respectively, with 7 bases between them. This CDR3 is built from 13 residues. Based on the CDR3 plus reference TRBV7-6 and TRBJ1-5, the full variable domain is GAGVSQSPRYKVTKRGQDVALRCDPISGHVSLYWYRQALGQGPEFLTYFNYEAQQDKSGLPNDRFSAERPEGSISTLTIQRTEQRDSAMYRCASSLAQAQPQHFGDGTRLSIL.